The T cell receptor beta chain under discussion was sequenced for a study of blood T cell repertoires in COVID-19. Produced via immunoSEQ multiplex PCR; TCRdb's table is partial and in-frame only. The table lists some 110,000 clones, roughly four fifths of them singletons. V lost 2 bases to trimming and J lost 3 bases, with 10 bases between them. The CDR3 covers 15 residues. The germline V gene encodes CDR1 MGHRA and CDR2 YSYEKL. Sequencing was done on a sample of peripheral blood. The V call is TRBV4-1, the J call TRBJ1-4; D is unresolved. The TCR originated in a man aged 45 to 65 with acute or convalescent COVID-19. This CDR3 is CASSQRDKANEKLFF. The CDR3 nucleotides are TGCGCCAGCAGCCAACGGGATAAGGCTAATGAAAAACTGTTTTTT.